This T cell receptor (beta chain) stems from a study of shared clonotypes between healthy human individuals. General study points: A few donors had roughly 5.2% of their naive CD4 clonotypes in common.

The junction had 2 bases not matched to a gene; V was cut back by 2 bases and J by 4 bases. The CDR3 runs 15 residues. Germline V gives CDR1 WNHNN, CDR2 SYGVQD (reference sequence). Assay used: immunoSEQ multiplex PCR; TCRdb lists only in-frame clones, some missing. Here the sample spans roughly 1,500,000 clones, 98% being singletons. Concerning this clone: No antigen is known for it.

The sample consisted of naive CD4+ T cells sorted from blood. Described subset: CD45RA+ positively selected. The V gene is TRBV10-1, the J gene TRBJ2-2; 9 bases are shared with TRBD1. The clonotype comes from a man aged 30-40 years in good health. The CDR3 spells CASSEGTGRTGELFF. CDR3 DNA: TGCGCCAGCAGTGAGGGGACAGGGCGCACCGGGGAGCTGTTTTTT.